These 14 T cell receptor beta chains were sequenced from one sample in a study of cytomegalovirus exposure and HLA in healthy donors. PCR was performed using 60 Vbeta and 13 Jbeta primers. The data were produced by immunoSEQ multiplex PCR, yet TCRdb's version contains in-frame clones alone and is incomplete. The data contain 250,000 or so clones, about 81% of them seen just once; the ten biggest clones take up under 8%. Sequenced sample: PBMCs. Every receptor here comes from a woman aged 60-75 years in good health and CMV-seropositive.

The chain combines TRBV19 with TRBJ1-5; tentatively, D is TRBD1 (6 bases). CDR3 size: 14 residues. Germline CDR1 and CDR2: LNHDA and SQIVND (reference sequence). The ends were cut back, 7 bases at V and 1 base at J, with 11 bases in the middle. The CDR3 DNA follows: TGTGCCAGTACCACCAGGGGAAGCAATCAGCCCCAGCATTTT. It codes for CASTTRGSNQPQHF. The full variable domain, with the rest looked up from reference TRBV19 and TRBJ1-5, is DGGITQSPKYLFRKEGQNVTLSCEQNLNHDAMYWYRQDPGQGLRLIYYSQIVNDFQKGDIAEGYSVSREKKESFPLTVTSAQKNPTAFYLCASTTRGSNQPQHFGDGTRLSIL.

V usage is TRBV5-1 and J usage is TRBJ2-2, with D unresolved. The ends were cut back, 1 base at V and 0 bases at J, with 7 bases in the middle. Germline assignment: CDR1 SGHRS and CDR2 YFSETQ. The CDR3 covers 15 residues. The CDR3 nucleotides are TGCGCCAGCAGCTTGTCGGTGGCGAACACCGGGGAGCTGTTTTTT. It is translated as CASSLSVANTGELFF.

The rearrangement links TRBV5-1 to TRBJ2-1, with TRBD2 matching 13 bases. Germline CDR1 reads SGHRS; CDR2 reads YFSETQ. This CDR3 is 20 amino acids long. J gave up 4 bases and V 4 bases, and 17 bases lay outside the gene matches. The DNA of the CDR3 is TGCGCCAGCAGCCGATTCGGGGGGACTAGCGGGGAGCGGGTATACAATGAGCAGTTCTTC. This encodes CASSRFGGTSGERVYNEQFF.

This clone was detected only once. The germline gene is not matched at one end of the junction; a read error may be the cause. The chain links TRBV7-9 to TRBJ2-7; D is unclear. Germline V gives CDR1 SEHNR, CDR2 FQNEAQ (reference sequence). The CDR3 runs to 14 residues. CDR3 DNA: TGTTCCAGCAGCTTAGGCGGATCCCTGTACGAGCAGTACTTC. It is translated as CSSSLGGSLYEQYF.

J is TRBJ1-2 and V is TRBV27; TRBD1 is a possible D gene (5 bases). The CDR3 loop spans 14 amino acids. Trimming cost V 5 bases and J 4 bases, with 14 bases left between them. The germline CDR1 and CDR2 sequences are MNHEY and SMNVEV (reference sequence). The CDR3 protein is CASSPQQEAYGYTF. In nucleotides, the CDR3 is TGTGCCAGCAGTCCCCAACAGGAAGCCTATGGCTACACCTTC.

The chain joins TRBV30 to TRBJ1-5; possibly TRBD1 for D (6 bases). The V and J ends lost 0 bases and 6 bases respectively, with 9 bases between them. Germline V gene data show CDR1 as GTSNPN and CDR2 as SVGIG (reference sequence). This CDR3 spans 13 amino acids. CDR3 sequence reads: CAWSVQGIQPQHF. CDR3 DNA: TGTGCCTGGAGTGTACAGGGTATTCAGCCCCAGCATTTT.

The rearrangement joins TRBV29-1 to TRBJ2-1, with 10 bases matching TRBD2. With 6 bases clipped from V and 6 bases from J, the junction kept 8 bases outside the gene matches. CDR3 length equals 14 residues. Germline loops: CDR1 SQVTM, CDR2 ANQGSEA. In nucleotides, the CDR3 is TGCAGCGTAGACTCTAGCGGGAGAAGCAATGAGCAGTTCTTC. Encoded protein: CSVDSSGRSNEQFF.

The V and J genes are TRBV7-2 and TRBJ2-7, with D perhaps TRBD2 (5 bases). Germline V gene sequence: CDR1 SGHTA, CDR2 FQGNSA. This CDR3 spans 14 amino acids. Trimming stripped 8 bases from V and 5 bases from J, with 19 bases between. The CDR3 coding sequence is TGTGCCAGCGCCAAATTCTGGGAGAGGAACGAGCAGTACTTC. Translation gives CASAKFWERNEQYF. The full variable domain, its missing parts supplied by reference TRBV7-2 and TRBJ2-7, is GAGVSQSPSNKVTEKGKDVELRCDPISGHTALYWYRQSLGQGLEFLIYFQGNSAPDKSGLPSDRFSAERTGGSVSTLTIQRTQQEDSAVYLCASAKFWERNEQYFGPGTRLTVT.

The V and J genes are TRBV6-1 and TRBJ1-2; a weak D match, TRBD1 (5 bases). The germline gives CDR1 MNHNS, CDR2 SASEGT. The CDR3 spans 14 residues. V was clipped by 6 bases and J by 0 bases, with 11 bases between them. CDR3 nucleotide sequence: TGTGCCAGCAGGAGCGGGGCAGCTAACTATGGCTACACCTTC. Translated: CASRSGAANYGYTF.

This clone was recorded a few times. The chain links TRBV25-1 to TRBJ1-1; weak D call: TRBD1 (6 bases). The V gene's germline CDR1 is MGHDK and CDR2 SYGVNS. CDR3 length: 14 amino acids. V lost 8 bases and J lost 0, with 13 bases in between. In DNA form, the CDR3 reads TGTGCCAGCCACCGGGGGGACATGAACACTGAAGCTTTCTTT. Translating it yields CASHRGDMNTEAFF.

The sample holds a few counts of this clone. This chain joins TRBV19 and TRBJ2-5; 8 bases align to TRBD2. The CDR3 length is 14 residues. After removal of 3 bases from V and 4 bases from J, the junction contained 4 bases not matched to a gene. CDR1 LNHDA and CDR2 SQIVND come from the germline V gene (reference sequence). The DNA of the CDR3 is TGTGCCAGTAGTATGGGGACTAGTCCAGAGACCCAGTACTTC. Translating it yields CASSMGTSPETQYF.

The rearrangement uses TRBV5-4 and TRBJ2-1, with no clear D. The V end was cut by 0 bases, the J end by 1 base, with 5 bases between. From germline, CDR1 is SGHNT and CDR2 YYREEE (reference sequence). The CDR3 has 14 amino acids. The CDR3 is CASSLDSSYNEQFF. CDR3 DNA: TGTGCCAGCAGCTTGGACTCTTCCTACAATGAGCAGTTCTTC. Together with reference TRBV5-4 and TRBJ2-1, the CDR3 gives the full variable domain: ETGVTQSPTHLIKTRGQQVTLRCSSQSGHNTVSWYQQALGQGPQFIFQYYREEENGRGNFPPRFSGLQFPNYSSELNVNALELDDSALYLCASSLDSSYNEQFFGPGTRLTVL.

This clone was seen a single time. The rearrangement uses TRBV10-3 and TRBJ1-5; 9 nucleotides line up with TRBD1. The CDR3 length is 20 residues. Germline trimming cut 2 bases from V and 0 bases from J; bases unmatched to any gene: 14. Germline V gene lookup returns CDR1 ENHRY and CDR2 SYGVKD. The CDR3 spells CAISEGGTGTFSRSNQPQHF. The CDR3 coding sequence is TGTGCCATCAGTGAGGGCGGGACAGGGACCTTCTCCCGTAGCAATCAGCCCCAGCATTTT.

The rearrangement uses TRBV6-6 and TRBJ1-2; the D is unclear. This CDR3 is built from 15 residues. Germline V CDR1 and CDR2: MNHNY, SVGAGI (reference sequence). Trimming took off 1 base at V and 0 bases at J, with 9 bases between the two ends. DNA for the CDR3: TGTGCCAGCAGTTACTTTTCCAGATCTAACTATGGCTACACCTTC. The encoded protein is CASSYFSRSNYGYTF.